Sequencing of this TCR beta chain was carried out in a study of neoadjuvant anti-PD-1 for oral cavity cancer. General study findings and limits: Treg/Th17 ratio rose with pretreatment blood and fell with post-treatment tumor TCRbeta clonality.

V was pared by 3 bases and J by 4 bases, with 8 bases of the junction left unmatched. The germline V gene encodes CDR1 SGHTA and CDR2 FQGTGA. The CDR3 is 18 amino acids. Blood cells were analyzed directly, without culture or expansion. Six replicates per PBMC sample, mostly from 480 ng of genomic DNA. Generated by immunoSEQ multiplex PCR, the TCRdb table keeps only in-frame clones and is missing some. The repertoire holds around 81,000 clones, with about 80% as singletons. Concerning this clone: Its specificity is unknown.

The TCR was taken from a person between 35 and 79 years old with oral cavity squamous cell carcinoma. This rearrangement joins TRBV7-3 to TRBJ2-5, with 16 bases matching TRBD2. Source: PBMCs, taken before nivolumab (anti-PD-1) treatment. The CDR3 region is CASSLGLAGGKTGETQYF. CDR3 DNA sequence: TGTGCCAGCAGCTTGGGACTAGCGGGAGGGAAAACGGGAGAGACCCAGTACTTC.